A single sample is the source of the 29 T cell receptor beta chains below, sequenced in a study of cytomegalovirus exposure and HLA in healthy donors. Use of 60 Vbeta and 13 Jbeta primers characterized the PCR. Measured with immunoSEQ multiplex PCR; TCRdb has only the in-frame clones, and not every one. Found here are 55,000 to 80,000 clones, approximately 75% of them singletons; the top ten hold 5% to 7%. The sample taken for sequencing was PBMCs. Receptors were obtained from a woman aged 25 to 39 in good health and CMV-seronegative.

The V call is TRBV6-5, the J call TRBJ2-2, with D perhaps TRBD1 (5 bases). The germline gives CDR1 MNHEY, CDR2 SVGAGI. The V gene lost 0 bases and the J gene lost 3 bases, with 11 bases spanning the gap. The length of the CDR3 is 16 residues. The CDR3 DNA reads TGTGCCAGCAGTTACTCAGGGTGGACATACACCGGGGAGCTGTTTTTT. Amino acid sequence: CASSYSGWTYTGELFF.

V and J are TRBV10-3 and TRBJ2-6, with 8 bases aligning to TRBD1. The CDR3 runs to 18 residues. CDR1 and CDR2 from the germline V gene are ENHRY and SYGVKD. After removal of 1 base from V and 0 bases from J, the junction contained 5 bases not matched to a gene. The CDR3, as DNA: TGTGCCATCAGTGAGTGGGGACAGGAGAGCTCTGGGGCCAACGTCCTGACTTTC. Protein product: CAISEWGQESSGANVLTF.

There are a few counts of this clone. At one end, the junction sequence differs from germline, possibly due to a read error. The chain is built from TRBV4-1 and TRBJ2-2, with a possible D match to TRBD2 (6 bases). The CDR3 spans 16 residues. CDR1 MGHRA and CDR2 YSYEKL come from the germline V gene. In nucleotides, the CDR3 is TGTGCCAGCAGCCAAGATGGCGGGGTGAACACCGGGGAGCTGTTTTTT. Translating it yields CASSQDGGVNTGELFF.

The V gene is TRBV29-1, the J gene TRBJ2-1; the match to TRBD2 covers 7 bases. V lost 8 bases and J lost 4; bases outside the gene matches: 11. Germline V lookup: CDR1 SQVTM, CDR2 ANQGSEA. The CDR3 extends over 14 amino acids. The CDR3 region is CSPDRSGSYNEQFF. The CDR3 DNA reads TGCAGCCCTGATCGTAGCGGGTCTTACAATGAGCAGTTCTTC.

V is TRBV27 and J is TRBJ1-2, with no clear D. The CDR3 is made up of 13 amino acids. CDR1 is MNHEY and CDR2 is SMNVEV in the germline V gene (reference sequence). The V and J ends lost 0 bases and 2 bases respectively, with 4 bases between them. CDR3: CASSLSPNYGYTF. The CDR3 DNA is TGTGCCAGCAGTTTATCCCCGAACTATGGCTACACCTTC.

The gene calls are TRBV7-8 and TRBJ1-5, with a possible D match to TRBD1 (5 bases). Germline loops: CDR1 SGHVS, CDR2 FQNEAQ. The CDR3 runs to 13 residues. Trimming stripped 2 bases from V and 7 bases from J, with 9 bases between. The CDR3 sequence: CASSLPGSQPQHF. As DNA, the CDR3 is TGTGCCAGCAGCTTACCAGGGTCACAGCCCCAGCATTTT.

This rearrangement joins TRBV2 to TRBJ2-1, with TRBD2 matching 9 bases. This CDR3 has 13 residues. Looked up from germline, CDR1 is SNHLY and CDR2 is FYNNEI. V was clipped by 8 bases and J by 7 bases; unmatched bases: 6. The CDR3 region has the DNA TGTGCCAGCGATAGCGGGGGAGCTAATGAGCAGTTCTTC. This encodes CASDSGGANEQFF.

This clone was seen a few times. The chain recombines TRBV7-2 with TRBJ2-1; 9 nucleotides match TRBD1. J was trimmed by 4 bases and V by 5 bases; bases with no gene match: 9. CDR3 length equals 16 residues. Per the germline V gene, CDR1 is SGHTA and CDR2 is FQGNSA. The CDR3 loop is CASSPQGAGVYNEQFF. The CDR3 nucleotides are TGTGCCAGCAGCCCACAGGGGGCTGGGGTATACAATGAGCAGTTCTTC.

The rearrangement joins TRBV5-5 to TRBJ1-1; D may be TRBD1 (5 bases). The CDR3 extends over 14 amino acids. Germline V gene data show CDR1 as SGHKS and CDR2 as YYEKEE (reference sequence). Deletions cut 0 bases from V and 4 bases from J, with 10 bases between. The CDR3 DNA is TGTGCCAGCAGCTTGGATCCGGGGGGCACTGAAGCTTTCTTT. Its translation: CASSLDPGGTEAFF.

This chain links TRBV27 with TRBJ1-1; D remains unclear. The CDR3 sequence is 12 residues long. The germline CDR1 and CDR2 sequences are MNHEY and SMNVEV (reference sequence). V lost 4 bases to trimming and J lost 5 bases, with 8 bases between them. The CDR3 is CASSSPETEAFF. DNA of the CDR3: TGTGCCAGCAGTTCCCCAGAAACTGAAGCTTTCTTT.

The genes are TRBV25-1 and TRBJ2-5; D might be TRBD2 (6 bases). Germline loops: CDR1 MGHDK, CDR2 SYGVNS. Trimming took 6 bases from V and 0 from J, leaving 8 bases between them. There are 13 residues in the CDR3. CDR3 in amino acids: CASSWGDQETQYF. The CDR3 coding sequence is TGTGCCAGCAGCTGGGGGGACCAAGAGACCCAGTACTTC.

The rearrangement joins TRBV4-1 to TRBJ1-4; tentatively, D is TRBD1 (5 bases). This CDR3 spans 14 amino acids. In germline, CDR1 is MGHRA, CDR2 YSYEKL. Between the trimmed V and J ends, which lost 2 bases and 6 bases, there was a span of 10 bases. The CDR3 reads CASSQSGGDEKLFF. Here the CDR3 DNA reads TGCGCCAGCAGCCAATCCGGGGGGGATGAAAAACTGTTTTTT.

A few counts support this clone. This CDR3 is also generated by other DNA sequences in the sample. The chain joins TRBV29-1 to TRBJ2-7, with D perhaps matching TRBD2 (6 bases). Germline values: CDR1 SQVTM, CDR2 ANQGSEA. V was cut by 4 bases and J by 2 bases, with 18 bases left in between. CDR3 length equals 15 residues. The DNA for the CDR3 is TGCAGCGTTGTTTTGGAGGGAGAGACGGCCTACGAGCAGTACTTC. Translating gives CSVVLEGETAYEQYF.

In DNA form, the CDR3 reads TGCAGCGTTGAATGGCTCAGGGCCACTGAAGCTTTCTTT. This translates into CSVEWLRATEAFF. The chain carries TRBV29-1 and TRBJ1-1, with a possible D match to TRBD1 (5 bases). The CDR3 is 13 amino acids. V lost 2 bases to trimming and J lost 4 bases, with 11 bases between them. Germline CDR1 and CDR2: SQVTM and ANQGSEA.

The chain uses TRBV10-3 and TRBJ2-7; 8 nucleotides agree with TRBD1. The CDR3 runs 16 residues. The V segment lost 3 bases and the J segment 0 bases; nucleotides outside the gene matches: 7. Germline V gives CDR1 ENHRY, CDR2 SYGVKD. The CDR3 region is CAISDRQGQDSYEQYV. DNA of the CDR3: TGTGCCATCAGTGACCGACAGGGGCAAGACTCCTACGAGCAGTACGTC.

The chain uses TRBV14 and TRBJ2-5; TRBD1 matches at 11 bases. With V trimmed by 4 bases and J by 4 bases, 8 bases remained unmatched. Germline loops: CDR1 SGHDN, CDR2 FVKESK. This CDR3 has 16 amino acids. Here the CDR3 DNA reads TGTGCCAGCAGCCCCCGCGGGACAGGGGGTAGAGAGACCCAGTACTTC. Protein: CASSPRGTGGRETQYF.

This sequence joins TRBV19 and TRBJ1-2; TRBD1 aligns across 11 bases. This CDR3 is 17 amino acids long. Germline lookup yields CDR1 LNHDA and CDR2 SQIVND (reference sequence). Trimming took 3 bases from V and 0 from J; bases not matched to a gene: 6. The CDR3 DNA is TGTGCCAGTAGTATTACGTCGGGACAGGGGGCTAACTATGGCTACACCTTC. Translating gives CASSITSGQGANYGYTF.

The V and J genes are TRBV7-3 and TRBJ2-5; TRBD1 might be the D (6 bases). V lost 0 bases, J lost 4 bases, and 9 bases lay in between. The CDR3 contains 14 residues. Germline V gene lookup returns CDR1 SGHTA and CDR2 FQGTGA. The CDR3 nucleotides are TGTGCCAGCAGCTTAACAAGGACAGCAGAGACCCAGTACTTC. It codes for CASSLTRTAETQYF.

The chain uses TRBV5-1 and TRBJ2-3; the match to TRBD2 covers 12 bases. CDR1 SGHRS and CDR2 YFSETQ come from the germline V gene. V lost 3 bases, J lost 4 bases, and 9 bases stayed unmatched. There are 17 residues in the CDR3. CDR3 sequence reads: CASSWTTLAGGADTQYF. The CDR3 bases are TGCGCCAGCAGCTGGACTACACTAGCGGGAGGAGCAGATACGCAGTATTTT.

This rearrangement joins TRBV9 to TRBJ1-3; 9 bases are shared with TRBD1. This CDR3 has 16 residues. With V trimmed by 2 bases and J by 3 bases, 6 bases remained unmatched. CDR1 is SGDLS, CDR2 YYNGEE, per germline. CDR3: CASSVEGTGNGNTIYF. The CDR3, as DNA: TGTGCCAGCAGCGTCGAAGGGACAGGGAATGGAAACACCATATATTTT.

This clone was seen once. At one end, the junction sequence differs from germline, possibly due to a read error. The gene calls are TRBV7-9 and TRBJ1-2, with 11 nucleotides matching TRBD1. Germline-derived CDR1 and CDR2 are SEHNR and FQNEAQ (reference sequence). The CDR3 is 18 amino acids. Here the CDR3 reads CSSSLGGPTGQGGYGYTF. The DNA for the CDR3 is TGTTCCAGCAGCTTAGGAGGTCCCACGGGACAGGGGGGCTATGGCTACACCTTC. The full variable domain, in which reference TRBV7-9 and TRBJ1-2 provide the parts outside the CDR3, is DTGVSQNPRHKITKRGQNVTFRCDPISEHNRLYWYRQTLGQGPEFLTYFQNEAQLEKSRLLSDRFSAERPKGSFSTLEIQRTEQGDSAMYLCSSSLGGPTGQGGYGYTFGSGTRLTVV.

This clone appeared a few times. This sequence joins TRBV6-5 and TRBJ1-2; D perhaps matches TRBD1 (6 bases). Looked up from germline, CDR1 is MNHEY and CDR2 is SVGAGI. The CDR3 is made up of 14 amino acids. The V end lost 6 bases, the J end lost 3 bases, and 14 bases lay between the germline ends. The DNA for the CDR3 is TGTGCCAGCAGCACCGGACAGAATCACTATGGCTACACCTTC. This translates into CASSTGQNHYGYTF.

CDR3 sequence (DNA): TGTGCCAGCAGCACGCGGGAGTCTGGCACAGATACGCAGTATTTT. This sequence encodes CASSTRESGTDTQYF. The J gene is TRBJ2-3, the V gene TRBV11-3, with 7 bases matching TRBD2. The CDR3 contains 15 residues. V gave up 5 bases and J gave up 1 base; unmatched junction bases: 6. From germline, CDR1 is SGHNT and CDR2 YENEEA.

This clone has just a few counts. V usage is TRBV29-1 and J usage is TRBJ1-1; a weak D match, TRBD1 (5 bases). Germline V gene data show CDR1 as SQVTM and CDR2 as ANQGSEA. V was trimmed by 7 bases and J by 7 bases, leaving 13 bases between them. The CDR3 is 11 amino acids. The CDR3 nucleotides read TGCAGCGCCGACAGAGGATTTGAAGCTTTCTTT. It translates to CSADRGFEAFF.

The J gene is TRBJ2-1, the V gene TRBV4-1; D is unclear. V gave up 0 bases and J gave up 4 bases, with 10 bases separating them. The CDR3 covers 15 residues. CDR1 and CDR2 (germline): MGHRA, YSYEKL. The CDR3 bases are TGCGCCAGCAGCCAAGACGGCGAGACTTACAATGAGCAGTTCTTC. It specifies CASSQDGETYNEQFF.

The sample holds a few counts of this clone. The chain carries TRBV25-1 and TRBJ2-7, with D perhaps TRBD1 (5 bases). The CDR3 covers 16 residues. Germline-derived CDR1 and CDR2 are MGHDK and SYGVNS. Between the trimmed V and J ends, which lost 3 bases and 1 base, there was a span of 16 bases. The CDR3 is CASSESQDADSYEQYF. CDR3 in DNA: TGTGCCAGCAGTGAGTCACAGGATGCCGATTCCTACGAGCAGTACTTC.

The chain combines TRBV6-1 with TRBJ2-5; unclear D gene. The J call is doubtful: the DNA matches TRBJ2-7 better. The germline gives CDR1 MNHNS, CDR2 SASEGT. The CDR3 extends over 15 amino acids. DNA for the CDR3: TGTGCCAGCAGTGAAGGTTCCCTGGAGTTCTACGAGCAGTACTTC. Amino acid sequence: CASSEGSLEFYEQYF.

This rearrangement joins TRBV12-5 to TRBJ1-1; 8 nucleotides align to TRBD1. Germline V lookup: CDR1 LGHNT, CDR2 FRNRAP. This CDR3 has 15 residues. Unmatched junction bases numbered 8, after V lost 7 bases and J lost 1 base. CDR3 sequence reads: CASAFGTGTNTEAFF. CDR3 coding DNA: TGTGCTAGTGCTTTCGGGACAGGAACGAACACTGAAGCTTTCTTT.

The chain recombines TRBV29-1 with TRBJ2-5; D may be TRBD1 (7 bases). CDR3 length: 13 residues. Germline V CDR1 and CDR2: SQVTM, ANQGSEA. Here the CDR3 DNA reads TGCAGTGGGGCGGGACAGTTGCAAGAGACCCAGTACTTC. Encoded protein: CSGAGQLQETQYF.